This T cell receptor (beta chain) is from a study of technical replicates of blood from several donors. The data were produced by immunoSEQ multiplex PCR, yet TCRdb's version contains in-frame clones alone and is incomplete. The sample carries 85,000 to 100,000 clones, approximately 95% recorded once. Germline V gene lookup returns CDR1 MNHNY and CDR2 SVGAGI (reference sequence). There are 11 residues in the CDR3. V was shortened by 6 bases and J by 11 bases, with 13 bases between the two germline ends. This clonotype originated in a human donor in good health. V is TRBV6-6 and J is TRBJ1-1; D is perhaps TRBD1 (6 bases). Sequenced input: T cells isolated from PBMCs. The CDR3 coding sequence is TGTGCCAGCAGCGCGCAGGGGAGTGCTTTCTTT. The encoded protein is CASSAQGSAFF.